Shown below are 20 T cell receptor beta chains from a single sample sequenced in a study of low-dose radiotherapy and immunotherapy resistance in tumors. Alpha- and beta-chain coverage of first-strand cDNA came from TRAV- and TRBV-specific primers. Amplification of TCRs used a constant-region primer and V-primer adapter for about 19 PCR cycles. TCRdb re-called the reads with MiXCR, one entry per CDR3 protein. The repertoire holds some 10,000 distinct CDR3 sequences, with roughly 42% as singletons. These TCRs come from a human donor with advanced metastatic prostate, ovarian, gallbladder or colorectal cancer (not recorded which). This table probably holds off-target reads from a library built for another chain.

The CDR3 sequence is CASSAKPVRENIQYF. In DNA, the CDR3 is TGTGCCAGCAGCGCCAAACCTGTCCGGGAAAACATTCAGTACTTC. The chain recombines TRBV21-1 with TRBJ2-4; the table's TRBD1 call for D was not verified on the DNA. TRBV21-1 has pseudogene status. The CDR3 is 15 amino acids.

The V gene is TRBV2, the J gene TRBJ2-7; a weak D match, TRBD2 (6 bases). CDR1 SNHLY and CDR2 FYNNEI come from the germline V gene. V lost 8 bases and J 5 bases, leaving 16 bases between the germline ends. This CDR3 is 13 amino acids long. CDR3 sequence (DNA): TGTGCCAGCGGCCGCGGGGTGGATAACGAGCAGTACTTC. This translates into CASGRGVDNEQYF.

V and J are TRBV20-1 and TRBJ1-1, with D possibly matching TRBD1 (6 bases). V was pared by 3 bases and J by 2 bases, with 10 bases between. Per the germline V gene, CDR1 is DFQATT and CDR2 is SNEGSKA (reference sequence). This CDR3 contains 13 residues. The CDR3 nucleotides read TGCAGTGCTAGCGGCAGGGGTAACACTGAAGCTTTCTTT. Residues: CSASGRGNTEAFF.

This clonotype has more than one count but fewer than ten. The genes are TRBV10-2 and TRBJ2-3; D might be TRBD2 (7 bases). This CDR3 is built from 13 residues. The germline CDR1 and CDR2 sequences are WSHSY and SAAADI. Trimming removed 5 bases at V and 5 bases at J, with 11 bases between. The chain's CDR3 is CASSTGGGDTQYF. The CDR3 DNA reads TGCGCCAGCAGTACGGGGGGCGGAGATACGCAGTATTTT.

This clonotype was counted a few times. CDR3 protein: CASSLGTGTNYGYTF. CDR3 nucleotide sequence: TGCGCCAGCAGCTTGGGGACAGGAACTAACTATGGCTACACCTTC. The gene calls are TRBV5-1 and TRBJ1-2; 7 bases fit TRBD1. Germline-derived CDR1 and CDR2 are SGHRS and YFSETQ. This CDR3 has 15 amino acids. The V and J ends lost 0 bases and 0 bases, in that order; junction bases with no gene match: 2.

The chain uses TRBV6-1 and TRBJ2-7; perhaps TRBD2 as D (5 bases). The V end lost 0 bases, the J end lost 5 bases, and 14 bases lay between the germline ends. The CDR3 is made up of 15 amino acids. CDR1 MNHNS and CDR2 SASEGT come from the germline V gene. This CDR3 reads CASSEADWDGNEQYF. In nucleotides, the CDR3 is TGTGCCAGCAGTGAAGCGGACTGGGATGGGAACGAGCAGTACTTC.

The DNA for the CDR3 is TGTGCCAGCAGCTTAGCTTGGGGTGATGAGCAGTTCTTC. Translating it yields CASSLAWGDEQFF. The V call is TRBV11-2, the J call TRBJ2-7; D uncertain. The end of the DNA aligns better with TRBJ2-1, so the J call may be wrong. There are 13 residues in the CDR3. Germline V CDR1 and CDR2: SGHAT, FQNNGV.

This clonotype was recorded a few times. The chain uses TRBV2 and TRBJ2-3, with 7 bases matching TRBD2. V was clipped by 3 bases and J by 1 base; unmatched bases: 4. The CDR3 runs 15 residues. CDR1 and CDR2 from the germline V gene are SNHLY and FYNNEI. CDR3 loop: CASSDAAGGTDTQYF. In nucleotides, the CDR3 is TGTGCCAGCAGTGACGCGGCGGGGGGCACAGATACGCAGTATTTT.

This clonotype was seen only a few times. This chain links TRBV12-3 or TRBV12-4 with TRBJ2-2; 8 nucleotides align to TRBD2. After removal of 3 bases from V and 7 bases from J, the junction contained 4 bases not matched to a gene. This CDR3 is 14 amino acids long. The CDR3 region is CASSFPGGDGELFF. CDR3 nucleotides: TGTGCCAGCAGTTTTCCCGGGGGGGACGGGGAGCTGTTTTTT.

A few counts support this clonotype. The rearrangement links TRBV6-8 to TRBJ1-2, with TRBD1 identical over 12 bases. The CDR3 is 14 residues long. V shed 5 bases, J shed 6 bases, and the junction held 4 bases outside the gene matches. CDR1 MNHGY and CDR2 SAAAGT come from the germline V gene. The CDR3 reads CASSTGQGAHGYTF. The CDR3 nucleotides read TGTGCCAGCAGTACGGGACAGGGGGCCCATGGCTACACCTTC.

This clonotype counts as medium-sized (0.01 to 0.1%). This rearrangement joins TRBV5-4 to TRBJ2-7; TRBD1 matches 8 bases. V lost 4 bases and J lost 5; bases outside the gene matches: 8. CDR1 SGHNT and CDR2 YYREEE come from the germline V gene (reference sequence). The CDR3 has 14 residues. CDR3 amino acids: CASSRQGNSNEQYF. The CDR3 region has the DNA TGTGCCAGCAGCCGACAGGGGAACAGCAACGAGCAGTACTTC.

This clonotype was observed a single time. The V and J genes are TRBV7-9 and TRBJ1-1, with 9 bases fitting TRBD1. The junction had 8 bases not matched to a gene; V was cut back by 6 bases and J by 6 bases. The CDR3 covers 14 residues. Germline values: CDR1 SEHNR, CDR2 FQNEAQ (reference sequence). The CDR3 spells CASRTWDRVAEAFF. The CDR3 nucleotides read TGTGCCAGCAGAACATGGGACAGGGTGGCTGAAGCTTTCTTT. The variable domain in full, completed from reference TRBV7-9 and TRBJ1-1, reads DTGVSQNPRHKITKRGQNVTFRCDPISEHNRLYWYRQTLGQGPEFLTYFQNEAQLEKSRLLSDRFSAERPKGSFSTLEIQRTEQGDSAMYLCASRTWDRVAEAFFGQGTRLTVV.

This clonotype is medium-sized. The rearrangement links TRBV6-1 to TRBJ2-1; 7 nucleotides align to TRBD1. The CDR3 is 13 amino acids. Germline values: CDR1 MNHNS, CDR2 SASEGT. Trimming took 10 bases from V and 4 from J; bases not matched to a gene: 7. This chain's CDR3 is CATRQGFYNEQFF. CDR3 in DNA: TGTGCCACCCGACAGGGATTTTACAATGAGCAGTTCTTC.

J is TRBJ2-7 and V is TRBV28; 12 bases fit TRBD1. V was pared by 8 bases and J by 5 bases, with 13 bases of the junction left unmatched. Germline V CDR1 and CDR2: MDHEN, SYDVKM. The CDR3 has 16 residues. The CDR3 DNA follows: TGTGCCAGCGGGTGGGGTTCCGGGACAGGGGGCGACGAGCAGTACTTC. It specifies CASGWGSGTGGDEQYF.

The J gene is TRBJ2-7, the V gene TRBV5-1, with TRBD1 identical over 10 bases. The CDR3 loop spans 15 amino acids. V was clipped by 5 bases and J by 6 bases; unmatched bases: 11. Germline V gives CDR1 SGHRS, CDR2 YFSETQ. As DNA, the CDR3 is TGCGCCAGCAGGGATGGGACAGGGGATTCGGGCGAGCAGTACTTC. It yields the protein CASRDGTGDSGEQYF. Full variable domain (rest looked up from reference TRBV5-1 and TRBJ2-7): KAGVTQTPRYLIKTRGQQVTLSCSPISGHRSVSWYQQTPGQGLQFLFEYFSETQRNKGNFPGRFSGRQFSNSRSEMNVSTLELGDSALYLCASRDGTGDSGEQYFGPGTRLTVT.

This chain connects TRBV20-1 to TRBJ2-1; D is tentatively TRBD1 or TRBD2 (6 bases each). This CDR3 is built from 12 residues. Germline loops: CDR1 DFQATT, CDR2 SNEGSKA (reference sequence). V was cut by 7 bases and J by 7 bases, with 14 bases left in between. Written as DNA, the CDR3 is TGCAGTGGTGAGGGGGGTAAGAATGAGCAGTTCTTC. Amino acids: CSGEGGKNEQFF.

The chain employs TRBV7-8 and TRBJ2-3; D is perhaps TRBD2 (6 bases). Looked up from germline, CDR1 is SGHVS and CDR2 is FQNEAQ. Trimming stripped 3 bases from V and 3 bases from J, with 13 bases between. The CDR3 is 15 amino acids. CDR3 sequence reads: CASSLSDSGTDTQYF. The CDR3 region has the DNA TGTGCCAGCAGCTTGAGCGACAGCGGGACAGATACGCAGTATTTT. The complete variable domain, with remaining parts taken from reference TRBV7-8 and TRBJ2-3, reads GAGVSQSPRYKVAKRGQDVALRCDPISGHVSLFWYQQALGQGPEFLTYFQNEAQLDKSGLPSDRFFAERPEGSVSTLKIQRTQQEDSAVYLCASSLSDSGTDTQYFGPGTRLTVL.

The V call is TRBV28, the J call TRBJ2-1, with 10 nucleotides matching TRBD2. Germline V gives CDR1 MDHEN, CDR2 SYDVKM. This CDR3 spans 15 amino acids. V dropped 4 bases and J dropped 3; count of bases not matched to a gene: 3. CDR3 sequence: CASSSLAGVYNEQFF. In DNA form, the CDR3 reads TGTGCCAGCAGTTCTCTAGCGGGAGTCTACAATGAGCAGTTCTTC.

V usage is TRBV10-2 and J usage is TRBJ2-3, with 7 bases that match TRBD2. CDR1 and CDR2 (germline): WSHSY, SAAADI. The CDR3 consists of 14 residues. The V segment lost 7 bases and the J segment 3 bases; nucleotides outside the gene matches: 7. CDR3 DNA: TGCGCCAGCAATTTGGGGGGGATGACAGATACGCAGTATTTT. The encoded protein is CASNLGGMTDTQYF.

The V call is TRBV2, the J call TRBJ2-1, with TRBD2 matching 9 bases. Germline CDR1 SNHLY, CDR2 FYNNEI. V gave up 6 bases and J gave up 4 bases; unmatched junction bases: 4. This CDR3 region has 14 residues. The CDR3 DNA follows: TGTGCCAGCAGAGGACTAGCGAGTTACAATGAGCAGTTCTTC. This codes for CASRGLASYNEQFF.